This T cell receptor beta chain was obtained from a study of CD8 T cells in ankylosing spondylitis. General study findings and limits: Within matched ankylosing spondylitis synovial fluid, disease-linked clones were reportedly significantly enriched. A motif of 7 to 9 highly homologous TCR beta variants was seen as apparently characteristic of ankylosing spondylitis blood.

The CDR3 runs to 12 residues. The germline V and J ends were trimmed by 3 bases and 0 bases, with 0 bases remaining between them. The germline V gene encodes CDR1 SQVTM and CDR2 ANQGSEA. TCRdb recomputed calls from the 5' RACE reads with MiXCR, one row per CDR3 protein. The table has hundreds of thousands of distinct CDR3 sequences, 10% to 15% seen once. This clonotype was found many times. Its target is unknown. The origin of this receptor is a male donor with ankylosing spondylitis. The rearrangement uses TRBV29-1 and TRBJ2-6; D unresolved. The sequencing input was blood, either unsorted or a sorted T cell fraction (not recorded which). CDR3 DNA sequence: TGCAGCGTTGACTCTGGGGCCAACGTCCTGACTTTC. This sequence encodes CSVDSGANVLTF.